This T cell receptor beta chain emerged from a study of blood T cell repertoires in COVID-19. Study background: From T cells, B-cell-depleted T cells, or PBMCs came the material, which was cDNA or gDNA.

CDR1 is SGHNT and CDR2 is YENEEA in the germline V gene. The CDR3 has 13 residues. The V and J ends lost 4 bases and 8 bases respectively, with 14 bases between them. The protocol was immunoSEQ multiplex PCR, while the TCRdb copy is restricted to in-frame clones and leaves out a portion. The sample contains tens of thousands of clones, approximately 80% of which appear only once. This TCR came from a man between 65 and 79 years old with acute or convalescent COVID-19. Sequencing was carried out using peripheral blood. This rearrangement joins TRBV11-3 to TRBJ1-2, with D possibly matching TRBD1 (5 bases). The DNA of the CDR3 is TGTGCCAGCAGCTCCGGGGGAGGGAGCGGCTACACCTTC. This translates into CASSSGGGSGYTF.